This TCR beta chain is from a study of blood T cell repertoires in COVID-19. Only in-frame clones appear in the TCRdb table, and some are missing; sequencing was by immunoSEQ multiplex PCR. This table holds tens of thousands of clones, 60% to 85% found once. The CDR3 covers 13 residues. The ends lost 8 bases at V and 4 bases at J; junction bases unmatched: 5. Per germline, CDR1 MRHNA and CDR2 SNTAGT. Sequencing was performed on peripheral blood. This rearrangement joins TRBV6-4 to TRBJ1-1; 9 bases are a match to TRBD1. The clonotype was recovered from a man between 65 and 79 years old with acute or convalescent COVID-19. The CDR3 is CASWRDRVTEAFF. The CDR3 nucleotides are TGTGCCAGCTGGAGGGACAGGGTCACTGAAGCTTTCTTT.